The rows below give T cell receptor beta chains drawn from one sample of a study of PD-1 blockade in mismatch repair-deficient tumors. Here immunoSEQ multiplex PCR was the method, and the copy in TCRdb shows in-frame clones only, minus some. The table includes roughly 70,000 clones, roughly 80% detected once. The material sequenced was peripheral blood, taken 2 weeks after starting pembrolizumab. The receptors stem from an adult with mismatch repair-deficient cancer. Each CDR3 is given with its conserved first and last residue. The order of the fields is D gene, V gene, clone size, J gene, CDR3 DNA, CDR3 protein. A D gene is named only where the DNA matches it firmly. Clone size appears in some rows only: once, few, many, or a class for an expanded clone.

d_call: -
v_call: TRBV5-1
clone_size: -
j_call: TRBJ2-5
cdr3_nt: TGCGCCAGCAGCCCCTTTTCTGGGTCTGGAGAGACCCAGTACTTC
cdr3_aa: CASSPFSGSGETQYF

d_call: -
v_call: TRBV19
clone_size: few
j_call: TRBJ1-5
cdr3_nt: TGTGCCAGTAGTACAGGCTACTATAGCAATCAGCCCCAGCATTTT
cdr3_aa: CASSTGYYSNQPQHF

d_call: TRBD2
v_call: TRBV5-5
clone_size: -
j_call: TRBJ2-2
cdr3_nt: TGTGCCAGCAGCCCGAAGCCGGGACTAGCTATTACCGGGGAGCTGTTTTTT
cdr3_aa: CASSPKPGLAITGELFF

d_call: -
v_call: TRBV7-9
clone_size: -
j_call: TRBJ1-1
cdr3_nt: TGTGCCAGCAGCTTAGCAGGGGACCCCACTGAAGCTTTCTTT
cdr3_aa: CASSLAGDPTEAFF

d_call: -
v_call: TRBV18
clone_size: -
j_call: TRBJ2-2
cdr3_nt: TGTGCCAGCTCACCACTCGGAACAGGGCAGGGCACCGGGGAGCTGTTTTTT
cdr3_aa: CASSPLGTGQGTGELFF

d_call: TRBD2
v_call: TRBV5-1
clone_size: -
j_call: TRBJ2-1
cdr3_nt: TGCGCCAGCAGCTTAACTAGCGGGAGGAGCAATGAGCAGTTCTTC
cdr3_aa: CASSLTSGRSNEQFF

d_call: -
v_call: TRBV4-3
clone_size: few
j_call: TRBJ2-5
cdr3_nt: TGCGCCAGCAGCCAGTCCTACGTTCGGGAGACCCAGTACTTC
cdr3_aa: CASSQSYVRETQYF

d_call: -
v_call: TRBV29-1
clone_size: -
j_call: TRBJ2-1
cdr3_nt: TGCAGCGTTAGAAACAATGAGCAGTTCTTC
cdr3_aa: CSVRNNEQFF

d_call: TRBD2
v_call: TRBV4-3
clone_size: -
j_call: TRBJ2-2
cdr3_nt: TGCGCCAGCAGCCAAGCGGGACTAGGCAGGGGGGAGCTGTTTTTT
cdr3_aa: CASSQAGLGRGELFF

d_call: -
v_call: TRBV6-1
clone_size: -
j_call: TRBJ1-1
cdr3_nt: TGTGCCAGCAGTGAGCAGGAGAACACTGAAGCTTTCTTT
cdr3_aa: CASSEQENTEAFF

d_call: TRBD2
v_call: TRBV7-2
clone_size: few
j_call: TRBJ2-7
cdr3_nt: TGTGCCAGCAGCTCTAGCGGGGGGACTTTCTACGAGCAGTACTTC
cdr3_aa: CASSSSGGTFYEQYF

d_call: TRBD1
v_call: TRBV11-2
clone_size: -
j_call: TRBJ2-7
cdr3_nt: TGTGCCAGCAGCCCGGGACAGGGGGTTTACGAGCAGTACTTC
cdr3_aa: CASSPGQGVYEQYF

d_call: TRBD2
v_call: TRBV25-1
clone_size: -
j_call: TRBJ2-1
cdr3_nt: TGTGCCAGCAGTGAATATCGTCCGGGAGGGGAAAATGAGCAGTTCTTC
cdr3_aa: CASSEYRPGGENEQFF

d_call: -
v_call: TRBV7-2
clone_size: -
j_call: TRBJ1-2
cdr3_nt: TGTGCCAGCAGCTCCGGGACACGTGGTGGCTACACCTTC
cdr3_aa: CASSSGTRGGYTF

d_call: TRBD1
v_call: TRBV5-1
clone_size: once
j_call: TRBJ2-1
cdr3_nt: TGCGCCAGCAGCTTGGGGGACAGGGGCTCCTACAATGAGCAGTTCTTC
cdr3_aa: CASSLGDRGSYNEQFF

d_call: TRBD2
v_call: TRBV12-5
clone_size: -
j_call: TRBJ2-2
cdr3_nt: TGTGCTAGTGGTTTGGCCACTCAGGCAGGCAGGTTGGGCCTAGCGGGCGGGGAGCTGTTTTTT
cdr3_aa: CASGLATQAGRLGLAGGELFF

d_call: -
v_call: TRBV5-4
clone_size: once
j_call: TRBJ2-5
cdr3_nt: TGTGCCAGCAGCTTCTCCCGGGAGAAAGGAGAGACCCAGTACTTC
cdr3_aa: CASSFSREKGETQYF

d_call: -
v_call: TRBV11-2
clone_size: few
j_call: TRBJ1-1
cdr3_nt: TGTGCCAGCAGCTTATTAACAGGGTCGAACACTGAAGCTTTCTTT
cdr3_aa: CASSLLTGSNTEAFF

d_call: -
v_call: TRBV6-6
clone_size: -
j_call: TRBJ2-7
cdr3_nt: TGTGCCAGCAAAAAAGGTCTCTTAGATCGGAGCTACGAGCAGTACTTC
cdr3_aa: CASKKGLLDRSYEQYF

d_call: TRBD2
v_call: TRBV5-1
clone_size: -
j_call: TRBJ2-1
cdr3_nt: TGCGCCAGCAGCTTGGAAGCGGGAACCTACAATGAGCAGTTCTTC
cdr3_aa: CASSLEAGTYNEQFF

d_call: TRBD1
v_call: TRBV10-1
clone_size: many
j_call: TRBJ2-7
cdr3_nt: TGCGCCAGCAGCGCTCACAGGGGGTTAAGGGGCGAGCAGTACTTC
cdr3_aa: CASSAHRGLRGEQYF

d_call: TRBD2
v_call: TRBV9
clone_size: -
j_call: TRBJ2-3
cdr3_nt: TGTGCCAGCAGCCCCCACCCGACTAGCGCAGATACGCAGTATTTT
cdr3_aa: CASSPHPTSADTQYF